A selection of T cell receptor beta chains follows, all from one sample in a study of T cell responses to AZD1222 COVID-19 vaccine. Measured with immunoSEQ multiplex PCR; TCRdb has only the in-frame clones, and not every one. The repertoire has more than 85,000 clones, roughly 84% of them found once; the top ten carry about a sixth. The sample in question was peripheral blood, obtained on day 0 of AZD1222 vaccination. The receptors derive from an adult in good health. Both conserved end residues are part of each CDR3. The order of the fields is clone size, V gene, J gene, D gene, CDR3 DNA, CDR3 protein. D genes are given only for firm matches. Some rows mark clone size as missing; the rest say once, few, many or name a class of expanded clone.

few	TRBV5-4	TRBJ1-1	NA	TGTGCCAGCAGCTCCTATGAGGGTCTAGGGATGAACACTGAAGCTTTCTTT	CASSSYEGLGMNTEAFF
NA	TRBV18	TRBJ1-1	NA	TGTGCCAGCTCACTAGGTGGGAACACTGAAGCTTTCTTT	CASSLGGNTEAFF
NA	TRBV28	TRBJ1-4	NA	TGTGCCAGCAGTTTTGCTCTCCCGACAGGCCGGGAAAAACTGTTTTTT	CASSFALPTGREKLFF
few	TRBV23-1	TRBJ2-5	NA	TGCGCCAGCAGTCACCGGGACCGCGTTTCTGAGACCCAGTACTTC	CASSHRDRVSETQYF
NA	TRBV3-1/TRBV3-2	TRBJ1-6	NA	TGTGCCAGCAGCCAAGGAGGGGGGGTGGGCGCCTATCCACCCCTCCACTTT	CASSQGGGVGAYPPLHF
NA	TRBV6-6	TRBJ2-7	NA	TGTGCCAGCAGGCTCGGGAGTCATTACGAGCAGTACTTC	CASRLGSHYEQYF
NA	TRBV4-2	TRBJ1-6	NA	TGTGCCAGCAGCCACGGGGAAAGGAGTAATTCACCCCTCCACTTT	CASSHGERSNSPLHF
NA	TRBV4-3	TRBJ1-1	NA	TGCGCCAGCAGCTTACTCCAGGGAAACACTGAAGCTTTCTTT	CASSLLQGNTEAFF
few	TRBV6-5	TRBJ1-5	NA	TGTGCCAGTGGATCTAGCAATCAGCCCCAGCATTTT	CASGSSNQPQHF
few	TRBV7-2	TRBJ1-6	NA	TGTGCCAGCAGCTTAAGCACAGGGCTTCTTCCCCTCCACTTT	CASSLSTGLLPLHF
NA	TRBV18	TRBJ1-1	TRBD1	TGTGCCAGCTCACCGGGACAGGGGTTGAGAGGGAACACTGAAGCTTTCTTT	CASSPGQGLRGNTEAFF
once	TRBV6-4	TRBJ2-2	TRBD2	TGTGCCAGCAGTGTTGGCGGGGGGGCCACCACCGGGGAGCTGTTTTTT	CASSVGGGATTGELFF
once	TRBV3-1/TRBV3-2	TRBJ2-7	TRBD2	TGTGCCAGCAGCCAAGAGAATAGCGGGAGCTACGAGCAGTACTTC	CASSQENSGSYEQYF
once	TRBV7-9	TRBJ2-3	TRBD2	TGTGCCAGCAGCTTGGGAACCGGCGGGAGGGGGAGCACAGATACGCAGTATTTT	CASSLGTGGRGSTDTQYF
NA	TRBV19	TRBJ2-1	TRBD2	TGTGCCAGTAGTCTGTTGACTAGCGGGGGCCGTGAGCAGTTCTTC	CASSLLTSGGREQFF
NA	TRBV19	TRBJ2-2	NA	TGTGCCAGTACCCCCTACGGGAACACCGGGGAGCTGTTTTTT	CASTPYGNTGELFF
NA	TRBV27	TRBJ2-7	TRBD2	TGTGCCAGCAGAAAACTAGCGAGCTACGAGCAGTACTTC	CASRKLASYEQYF
NA	TRBV25-1	TRBJ2-1	TRBD2	TGTGCCAGCACGGGACTAGCGGGACCGAGCTCCTACAATGAGCAGTTCTTC	CASTGLAGPSSYNEQFF
once	TRBV11-2	TRBJ1-1	NA	TGTGCCAGCAGAGACCAGAGGGGTAGGAACACTGAAGCTTTCTTT	CASRDQRGRNTEAFF
once	TRBV18	TRBJ2-7	TRBD2	TGTGCCAGCTCACCGGCGAGCGGGGTGCCCTACGAGCAGTACTTC	CASSPASGVPYEQYF
NA	TRBV6-5	TRBJ1-4	NA	TGTGCCAGCAAAGGCCTCAATACTAATGAAAAACTGTTTTTT	CASKGLNTNEKLFF
once	TRBV21-1	TRBJ2-1	NA	TGTGCCAGCAGCAAAGTGCGGGTGGGCAATGAGCAGTTCTTC	CASSKVRVGNEQFF
NA	TRBV29-1	TRBJ1-4	TRBD1	TGCAGCGCTCAGGGGGGCGAAAAACTGTTTTTT	CSAQGGEKLFF
NA	TRBV7-2	TRBJ1-1	NA	TGTGCCAGCGCTATGGACCGGAACACTGAAGCTTTCTTT	CASAMDRNTEAFF
once	TRBV11-2	TRBJ2-2	TRBD1	TGTGCCAGCAGCCGGACAGGGAACACCGGGGAGCTGTTTTTT	CASSRTGNTGELFF